Reported below is one T cell receptor beta chain. The method was immunoSEQ multiplex PCR; TCRdb's version includes in-frame clones alone and lacks a portion of them. There are 98,000 or so clones in the sample; roughly 86% occur only once, and approximately 2% lies in the top ten. The sample belongs to a study of control samples from healthy donors and cancer patients. Trimming shortened V by 0 bases and J by 0 bases, and 11 bases separated the two germline ends. The CDR3 is 16 residues long. The germline CDR1 and CDR2 sequences are SGHVS and FQNEAQ. Sequences were obtained from blood. The chain combines TRBV7-8 with TRBJ1-1; D is perhaps TRBD1 (5 bases). The sequence derives from a man between 60 and 70 years old in good health. This chain's CDR3 is CASSLAPGPMNTEAFF. The CDR3 bases are TGTGCCAGCAGCTTAGCCCCGGGGCCGATGAACACTGAAGCTTTCTTT.